The present T cell receptor (beta chain) was sequenced within a study of CD8+ T cells in alopecia areata. Study-wide context: Treated patients received oral tofacitinib, 5 to 10 mg twice daily.

The CDR3 length is 18 residues. As the sequencing template, cDNA was produced by extracting RNA and reverse transcribing it. Sequencing used immunoSEQ multiplex PCR; TCRdb keeps in-frame clones, though not all of them. The sample contains 150,000 to 200,000 clones, 45% to 60% of which appear only once. For this clone: Its antigen is unidentified.

Study outcomes and limitations: In scalp and blood, many expanded lesional clones persisted during tofacitinib.

Treatment indicated: oral pan-JAK inhibitor, 5-10 mg twice daily. Peripheral blood and lesional scalp punch biopsies were taken from alopecia areata patients. J is TRBJ2-7 and V is TRBV21-1; the DNA was not used to check the table's D call, TRBD2. TRBV21-1 is marked as a pseudogene. This receptor was identified in a human donor with alopecia areata. Specimen: CD8+ T cells sorted from blood, collected around week 54, from a patient treated with tofacitinib. CDR3 DNA: TGTGCCAGCAGCCTAAATGATTCGCTAGCGGGGGGGCCCTACGAGCAGTACTTC. The encoded protein is CASSLNDSLAGGPYEQYF.